This T cell receptor beta chain was found in a study of cytomegalovirus exposure and HLA in healthy donors. Study findings and constraints: TCR beta sequences reportedly predicted most subjects' HLA-A and HLA-B alleles accurately.

Comments on this clone: Its antigen is unknown.

There are 14 residues in the CDR3. The junction had 5 bases not matched to a gene; V was cut back by 3 bases and J by 4 bases. The V gene's germline CDR1 is SGDLS and CDR2 YYNGEE. Use of 60 Vbeta and 13 Jbeta primers characterized the PCR. TCRdb keeps only in-frame clones here, not all; method: immunoSEQ multiplex PCR. The sample consists of 150,000 to 170,000 clones, around 68% of them appearing once. This sequence originates from a man aged 25 to 40 in good health and CMV-seronegative. The chain employs TRBV9 and TRBJ2-5, with 8 bases lining up with TRBD2. The sequencing sample was made of PBMCs. DNA of the CDR3: TGTGCCAGCAGCGGAGGGACTAGTCGAGAGACCCAGTACTTC. Encoded protein: CASSGGTSRETQYF.